The rows below give T cell receptor beta chains drawn from one sample of a study of identical twins. TCRdb re-called the 5' RACE reads with MiXCR, one entry per CDR3 protein. The repertoire includes fewer than 250,000 distinct CDR3 sequences, approximately 15% of them detected once, and 40% sits in the top ten. A further study also used this sample, focusing on T cells expressing NK-cell markers.

Sequencing input: CD8+ T cells sorted from blood. The receptors originated from a woman aged 18-30 years in good health. CDR3s include the opening cysteine and the closing phenylalanine or tryptophan. Each record gives: J gene, D gene, clone size, CDR3 length, V gene, CDR3 protein, CDR3 DNA. A D gene is named only where the DNA matches it firmly. Clone size is given for some rows only: seen once, a few or many times, or a class if the clone is expanded.

>TRBJ2-1|.|few|11|TRBV27
CASSFLGEQFF
TGTGCCAGCAGTTTCCTCGGTGAGCAGTTCTTC
>TRBJ2-4|.|few|16|TRBV5-5
CASSPDFASGLNIQYF
TGTGCCAGCAGCCCGGACTTTGCCTCGGGGCTTAACATTCAGTACTTC
>TRBJ1-1|.|.|14|TRBV29-1
CSVDGGPNYTEAFF
TGCAGCGTTGATGGGGGACCGAATTACACTGAAGCTTTCTTT
>TRBJ2-1|TRBD2|.|16|TRBV5-4
CASSTDLAGGSHEQFF
TGTGCCAGCAGCACCGACCTAGCGGGGGGATCGCATGAGCAGTTCTTC
>TRBJ2-2|.|few|15|TRBV5-1
CASSVTRQTTGELFF
TGCGCCAGCAGCGTCACGCGGCAGACCACCGGGGAGCTGTTTTTT
>TRBJ1-1|.|.|9|TRBV21-1
CAGPTQAFF
TGTGCCGGACCGACACAAGCTTTCTTT
>TRBJ2-1|.|.|15|TRBV10-1
CASSESSVTYNEQFF
TGCGCCAGCAGTGAGTCGTCGGTTACCTACAATGAGCAGTTCTTC
>TRBJ2-2|.|many|14|TRBV4-3
CASSQVRNTGELFF
TGCGCCAGCAGCCAAGTTAGGAACACCGGGGAGCTGTTTTTT
>TRBJ1-2|.|few|13|TRBV12-3/TRBV12-4
CASSFDSGNRYTF
TGTGCCAGCAGTTTCGATTCAGGCAACCGCTACACCTTC
>TRBJ2-7|.|few|14|TRBV2
CASRAGRVSYEQYF
TGTGCCAGCAGAGCCGGGAGAGTTTCCTACGAGCAGTACTTC
>TRBJ1-2|.|few|13|TRBV5-1
CASSLGDLYGYTF
TGCGCCAGCAGCTTGGGAGACCTCTATGGCTACACCTTC
>TRBJ2-1|TRBD2|few|17|TRBV4-3
CASSQDLAGGLNNEQFF
TGCGCCAGCAGCCAGGATCTAGCGGGAGGGCTTAACAATGAGCAGTTCTTC
>TRBJ2-1|.|many|14|TRBV7-9
CASSLSRTGNEQFF
TGTGCCAGCAGTCTTAGCCGTACCGGCAATGAGCAGTTCTTC
>TRBJ2-1|TRBD2|few|12|TRBV10-3
CATQREPNEQFF
TGTGCCACACAGCGGGAGCCCAATGAGCAGTTCTTC
>TRBJ2-7|.|few|12|TRBV12-3/TRBV12-4
CASSLQVYEQYF
TGTGCCAGCAGTTTACAGGTCTACGAGCAGTACTTC
>TRBJ2-1|.|.|14|TRBV6-5
CASSYGGSIGEQFF
TGTGCCAGCAGTTACGGCGGTAGCATCGGTGAGCAGTTCTTC
>TRBJ2-7|.|.|16|TRBV7-9
CASSPPMEGTSYEQYF
TGTGCCAGCAGCCCACCTATGGAGGGGACCTCCTACGAGCAGTACTTC
>TRBJ2-2|.|.|12|TRBV12-3/TRBV12-4
CASRMYTGELFF
TGTGCCAGCAGGATGTACACCGGGGAGCTGTTTTTT
>TRBJ2-3|.|.|16|TRBV11-3
CASSFLETTRVDTQYF
TGTGCCAGCAGCTTCCTAGAAACCACCAGGGTGGATACGCAGTATTTT
>TRBJ2-1|.|few|13|TRBV12-3/TRBV12-4
CASSFGSYNVQFF
TGTGCCAGCAGTTTTGGGTCCTACAATGTGCAGTTCTTC
>TRBJ2-7|.|.|16|TRBV20-1
CSARDHKRSSLYEQYF
TGCAGTGCTAGAGATCATAAGCGGTCCTCATTATACGAGCAGTACTTC
>TRBJ2-7|.|many|12|TRBV30
CAWRAGSYEQYF
TGTGCCTGGAGGGCTGGCTCCTACGAGCAGTACTTC
>TRBJ1-1|.|.|13|TRBV3-1
CASSHGGWTEAFF
TGTGCCAGCAGCCATGGCGGATGGACTGAAGCTTTCTTT
>TRBJ2-1|.|few|15|TRBV3-1
CASSQVLARGNEQFF
TGTGCCAGCAGCCAAGTCCTAGCGAGGGGGAATGAGCAGTTCTTC
>TRBJ2-3|.|.|12|TRBV28
CASSFYSDTQYF
TGTGCCAGCAGTTTCTATTCAGATACGCAGTATTTT
>TRBJ2-1|.|few|18|TRBV11-1
CASSISSVPFRHNNEQFF
TGTGCCAGCAGCATATCTAGCGTACCCTTCCGACACAACAATGAGCAGTTCTTC
>TRBJ2-7|TRBD1|.|14|TRBV3-1
CASSRGQGSHEQYF
TGTGCCAGCAGCCGAGGACAGGGGTCCCACGAGCAGTACTTC
>TRBJ2-1|TRBD2|few|15|TRBV9
CASSPGGLAGNEQFF
TGTGCCAGCAGCCCGGGGGGACTAGCGGGTAATGAGCAGTTCTTC
>TRBJ2-1|TRBD2|.|14|TRBV29-1
CSVVRLAGSGEQFF
TGCAGCGTTGTGAGACTAGCGGGGTCCGGTGAGCAGTTCTTC
>TRBJ2-3|.|.|15|TRBV12-5
CASGLGSRSVDTQYF
TGTGCTAGTGGTTTGGGGTCCAGGTCGGTGGATACGCAGTATTTT
>TRBJ2-7|.|.|12|TRBV2
CASSQGFYEQYF
TGTGCCAGCAGTCAGGGCTTCTACGAGCAGTACTTC
>TRBJ2-7|.|many|12|TRBV12-3/TRBV12-4
CASSSISYEQYF
TGTGCCAGCAGTTCCATTAGCTACGAGCAGTACTTC
>TRBJ2-1|.|.|17|TRBV7-9
CASSLVLAYISYNEQFF
TGTGCCAGCAGCTTAGTTCTAGCGTACATCTCCTACAATGAGCAGTTCTTC
>TRBJ1-2|.|.|12|TRBV6-4
CAPLGRHYGYTF
TGTGCCCCCTTAGGGAGGCACTATGGCTACACCTTC
>TRBJ2-3|TRBD1|few|13|TRBV6-1
CASEGALTDTQYF
TGTGCCAGCGAGGGGGCTTTGACAGATACGCAGTATTTT
>TRBJ2-7|.|many|13|TRBV7-9
CASSVGTSYEQYF
TGTGCCAGCAGCGTGGGGACCTCCTACGAGCAGTACTTC
>TRBJ2-3|TRBD2|few|16|TRBV7-9
CASRPSVVAGKDTQYF
TGTGCCAGCAGGCCTTCGGTGGTAGCGGGAAAAGATACGCAGTATTTT
>TRBJ2-7|TRBD1|.|15|TRBV5-1
CASRTDRSRGYEQYF
TGCGCCAGCAGGACGGACAGGTCAAGGGGCTACGAGCAGTACTTC
>TRBJ1-1|.|.|15|TRBV6-1
CASSEDWDRVTEAFF
TGTGCCAGCAGTGAGGATTGGGATCGCGTCACTGAAGCTTTCTTT
>TRBJ2-2|TRBD2|many|15|TRBV6-2/TRBV6-3
CASSLTSGGAGELFF
TGTGCCAGCAGTTTGACTAGCGGGGGAGCCGGGGAGCTGTTTTTT
>TRBJ1-1|TRBD1|few|15|TRBV5-1
CASSLSSQGVTEAFF
TGCGCCAGCAGCTTGTCCTCGCAGGGGGTAACTGAAGCTTTCTTT
>TRBJ2-1|.|.|15|TRBV29-1
CSVGRPLSSYNEQFF
TGCAGCGTTGGGAGACCGCTAAGCTCCTACAATGAGCAGTTCTTC
>TRBJ2-1|TRBD2|.|15|TRBV9
CASSDGGGVYNEQFF
TGTGCCAGCAGCGACGGGGGAGGGGTATACAATGAGCAGTTCTTC
>TRBJ2-1|.|few|15|TRBV7-7
CASPKPEPGAGEQFF
TGTGCTAGCCCCAAGCCAGAGCCGGGTGCGGGTGAGCAGTTCTTC
>TRBJ2-2|TRBD2|.|15|TRBV10-3
CAISASGVNTGELFF
TGTGCCATCAGTGCTAGCGGGGTGAACACCGGGGAGCTGTTTTTT
>TRBJ2-5|TRBD2|.|14|TRBV11-2
CASNGGGRSETQYF
TGTGCCAGCAACGGGGGGGGCCGTTCAGAGACCCAGTACTTC
>TRBJ2-3|.|.|13|TRBV11-2
CASSLDRTDTQYF
TGTGCCAGCAGCTTAGATCGCACAGATACGCAGTATTTT
>TRBJ1-1|.|.|12|TRBV11-2
CASSLARAEAFF
TGTGCCAGCAGCCTCGCCAGGGCTGAAGCTTTCTTT
>TRBJ2-6|TRBD1|few|18|TRBV9
CASNERDRGRSGANVLTF
TGTGCCAGCAACGAAAGGGACAGGGGAAGGTCTGGGGCCAACGTCCTGACTTTC
>TRBJ2-5|TRBD1|many|14|TRBV20-1
CSARGTGELETQYF
TGCAGTGCTAGAGGGACAGGGGAGTTGGAGACCCAGTACTTC
>TRBJ2-7|.|.|17|TRBV10-2
CASSELGGTVYLYEQYF
TGCGCCAGCAGTGAGTTAGGAGGGACAGTATACCTCTACGAGCAGTACTTC
>TRBJ2-1|.|.|15|TRBV11-3
CASSPPGLIYNEQFF
TGTGCCAGCAGCCCCCCTGGACTGATCTACAATGAGCAGTTCTTC
>TRBJ2-2|TRBD2|.|18|TRBV27
CASSSASGRVSYTGELFF
TGTGCCAGCAGTTCGGCTAGCGGGAGGGTATCCTACACCGGGGAGCTGTTTTTT
>TRBJ1-1|.|few|14|TRBV6-2/TRBV6-3
CASSYSTESTEAFF
TGTGCCAGCAGTTACTCGACAGAGAGCACTGAAGCTTTCTTT
>TRBJ1-5|TRBD1|.|15|TRBV6-2/TRBV6-3
CASSYSTGMDQPQHF
TGTGCCAGCAGTTATTCGACAGGGATGGATCAGCCCCAGCATTTT